This T cell receptor beta chain was sequenced for a study of OX40 agonist ivuxolimab in advanced cancers. In the study overall: Partial response was recorded in three patients: one hepatocellular carcinoma and two cutaneous melanoma cases.

Assay used: immunoSEQ multiplex PCR; TCRdb lists only in-frame clones, some missing. There are approximately 86,000 clones in the sample; roughly 90% occur only once, and about 0.35% lies in the top ten. The sequences come from CD4+ or CD8+ T cells sorted from blood, collected in a trial of the OX40 agonist ivuxolimab. This sequence was found in an adult with an advanced solid tumor such as melanoma, head and neck, liver or kidney cancer.

The CDR3 DNA follows: TGTGCCAGCAGCTTAGTGAATGACGGGAATCAGCCCCAGCATTTT. Its translation: CASSLVNDGNQPQHF. The chain is built from TRBV7-2 and TRBJ1-5; D call uncertain. The CDR3 sequence is 15 residues long. CDR1 is SGHTA and CDR2 is FQGNSA in the germline V gene. Trimming shortened V by 1 base and J by 4 bases, and 11 bases separated the two germline ends.